The clone carrying this TCR beta chain was picked up many times. TCR cDNA received a 3' ligated oligonucleotide that carried a UMI. Input was about 1 to 1,100 ng of DNase-treated total RNA without cell sorting. The SP2 primer and nested alpha and beta constant region primers amplified ligated cDNA in four rounds. Blood and skin TCR RNA was reverse transcribed with alpha and beta constant primers. MiXCR, run by TCRdb on the 5' RACE reads, gives a single entry per CDR3 protein. The data contain more than 55,000 distinct CDR3 sequences, about 7.1% of them singletons. This entry comes from a study of naive and memory T cell subsets. V was clipped by 6 bases and J by 6 bases, with 18 bases between them. There are 15 residues in the CDR3.

The genes are TRBV12-3 or TRBV12-4 and TRBJ2-1; possible D gene TRBD2, 5 bases. This clonotype originated in a female donor in good health. CDR3 nucleotide sequence: TGTGCCAGCAGATTATCGGGGAGCTTCCCCAATGAGCAGTTCTTC. Translation gives CASRLSGSFPNEQFF.